The clone carrying this T cell receptor beta chain was detected only a few times. Cells designated naive CD8 were CD45RO-negative and were positively selected for CCR7, with terminally differentiated effector memory CD45RA+ cells excluded. The data derive from a study of shared clonotypes between healthy human individuals. The table came from immunoSEQ multiplex PCR; TCRdb's copy has only in-frame clones and leaves some out. Of hundreds of thousands of clones listed, roughly 96% were seen once; the top ten hold roughly 0.1%. Trimming removed 5 bases from V and 3 bases from J, with 13 bases in between. Germline-derived CDR1 and CDR2 are SNHLY and FYNNEI. There are 14 residues in the CDR3.

The TCR was taken from a woman younger than 45 in good health. Sequenced material: naive CD8+ T cells sorted from blood. V is TRBV2 and J is TRBJ1-2; no firm D call. CDR3 in amino acids: CASSNGEEDYGYTF. In DNA form, the CDR3 reads TGTGCCAGCAGTAACGGGGAAGAAGACTATGGCTACACCTTC.